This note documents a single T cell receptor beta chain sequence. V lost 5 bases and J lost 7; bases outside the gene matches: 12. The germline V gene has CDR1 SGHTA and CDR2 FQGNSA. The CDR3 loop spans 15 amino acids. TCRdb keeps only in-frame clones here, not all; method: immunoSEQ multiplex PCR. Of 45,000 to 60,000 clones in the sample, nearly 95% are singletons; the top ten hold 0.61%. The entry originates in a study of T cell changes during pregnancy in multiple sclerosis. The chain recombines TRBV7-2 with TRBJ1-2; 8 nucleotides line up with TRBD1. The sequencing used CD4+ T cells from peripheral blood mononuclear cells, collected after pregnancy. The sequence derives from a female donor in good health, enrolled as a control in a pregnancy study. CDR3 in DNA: TGTGCCAGCAGCACCGCAGGGGGCGCGTTAGGTGGCTACACCTTC. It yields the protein CASSTAGGALGGYTF.